These 20 T cell receptor beta chains were sequenced from one sample in a study of blood T cells in healthy people across ages. It was with a sample-barcoded 5' primer and a J-beta primer mix that a second PCR of roughly 6 to 12 cycles was run. Via MiXCR, TCRdb re-called the 5' RACE reads, giving one row per CDR3 protein. The sample lists 1.6 million or so distinct CDR3 sequences, almost 35% occurring once. The sequenced material came from blood. These receptors all stem from a woman aged 25-40 years in good health.

This clonotype was counted only a few times. V usage is TRBV12-3 or TRBV12-4 and J usage is TRBJ1-6; D uncertain. Trimming removed 4 bases from V and 10 bases from J, with 17 bases in between. CDR3 length: 15 amino acids. CDR3 in DNA: TGTGCCAGCAGTTCGTCGGAGAAGGGAGGATCACCCCTCCACTTT. Protein product: CASSSSEKGGSPLHF.

V is TRBV6-4 and J is TRBJ2-6; 7 bases are shared with TRBD1. The CDR3 runs to 14 residues. The germline V gene has CDR1 MRHNA and CDR2 SNTAGT. V lost 7 bases, J lost 4 bases, and 4 bases stayed unmatched. As DNA, the CDR3 is TGTGCCAGCATAACAGGGGCCGGGGCCAACGTCCTGACTTTC. Protein sequence: CASITGAGANVLTF.

This clonotype appeared a few times. This rearrangement joins TRBV28 to TRBJ1-4; the D gene is possibly TRBD1 (5 bases). This CDR3 comprises 14 residues. V was shortened by 5 bases and J by 9 bases, with 16 bases between the two germline ends. Per germline, CDR1 MDHEN and CDR2 SYDVKM. CDR3 sequence (DNA): TGTGCCAGCAGTCCGCCCGGGACGGCCCAAAAACTGTTTTTT. This encodes CASSPPGTAQKLFF.

This clonotype was observed a few times. The chain links TRBV7-2 to TRBJ2-1; 14 bases map to TRBD2. CDR3 size: 17 residues. CDR1 and CDR2 from the germline V gene are SGHTA and FQGNSA. V was clipped by 3 bases and J by 5 bases; unmatched bases: 6. CDR3 residues: CASSFSGLAGVDNEQFF. The DNA of the CDR3 is TGTGCCAGCAGCTTTTCGGGACTAGCGGGGGTTGACAATGAGCAGTTCTTC.

J is TRBJ1-5 and V is TRBV15; TRBD1 matches 7 bases. The V gene end was trimmed by 5 bases and the J gene end by 2 bases; junction bases not matched to a gene: 3. This CDR3 contains 14 residues. The germline V gene has CDR1 LNHNV and CDR2 YYDKDF (reference sequence). The CDR3 coding sequence is TGTGCCACCAGCGAGGGGGCCCGCAATCAGCCCCAGCATTTT. The encoded protein is CATSEGARNQPQHF.

This chain uses TRBV29-1 with TRBJ2-2; 7 bases map to TRBD2. CDR1 and CDR2 from the germline V gene are SQVTM and ANQGSEA. The CDR3 runs 15 residues. With 3 bases clipped from V and 3 bases from J, the junction kept 7 bases outside the gene matches. CDR3 DNA: TGCAGCGTTGACGAGGCACGGGGGGACACCGGGGAGCTGTTTTTT. Its translation: CSVDEARGDTGELFF.

The chain is built from TRBV20-1 and TRBJ2-1, with 10 positions matching TRBD2. CDR1 and CDR2 (germline): DFQATT, SNEGSKA (reference sequence). Trimming took 2 bases from V and 9 from J; bases not matched to a gene: 13. CDR3 length equals 16 residues. In nucleotides, the CDR3 is TGCAGTGCTAGATTCACCGCAGCGGGAGGGCAAGGTGAGCAGTTCTTC. It codes for CSARFTAAGGQGEQFF.

This clonotype appeared a few times. The chain combines TRBV29-1 with TRBJ2-2; D is undetermined. The CDR3 has 11 residues. Germline assignment: CDR1 SQVTM and CDR2 ANQGSEA. Between the trimmed V and J ends, which lost 7 bases and 3 bases, there was a span of 6 bases. The CDR3 sequence: CSGRHTGELFF. Written as DNA, the CDR3 is TGCAGCGGGCGTCACACCGGGGAGCTGTTTTTT.

In its sample, this clonotype was seen a few times. This sequence joins TRBV2 and TRBJ2-3; 7 bases map to TRBD2. This CDR3 has 17 amino acids. The germline V gene encodes CDR1 SNHLY and CDR2 FYNNEI. V shed 8 bases, J shed 3 bases, and the junction held 17 bases outside the gene matches. Written as DNA, the CDR3 is TGTGCCAGCTGCGCGGGCTCAGCGGGGTTAATGACAGATACGCAGTATTTT. Encoded protein: CASCAGSAGLMTDTQYF.

The CDR3 here is CASSYFPTGLAEETSTDTQYF. The CDR3, as DNA: TGTGCCAGCAGTTACTTCCCCACGGGACTAGCGGAAGAAACTAGCACAGATACGCAGTATTTT. This chain joins TRBV6-5 and TRBJ2-3; 11 bases are shared with TRBD2. This CDR3 is built from 21 residues. The V gene end was trimmed by 1 base and the J gene end by 0 bases; junction bases not matched to a gene: 15. CDR1 is MNHEY and CDR2 is SVGAGI in the germline V gene.

This clonotype was recorded many times. The V gene is TRBV18, the J gene TRBJ2-6; 8 nucleotides match TRBD1. CDR1 is KGHSH and CDR2 is LQKENI in the germline V gene. V shed 4 bases, J shed 0 bases, and the junction held 11 bases outside the gene matches. The CDR3 is 19 amino acids. The CDR3 region is CASSLRQGSDYSGANVLTF. CDR3 bases: TGTGCCAGCTCACTTAGACAGGGGTCCGACTACTCTGGGGCCAACGTCCTGACTTTC. The entire variable domain, with the rest obtained from reference TRBV18 and TRBJ2-6, is as follows: NAGVMQNPRHLVRRRGQEARLRCSPMKGHSHVYWYRQLPEEGLKFMVYLQKENIIDESGMPKERFSAEFPKEGPSILRIQQVVRGDSAAYFCASSLRQGSDYSGANVLTFGAGSRLTVL.

The rearrangement uses TRBV28 and TRBJ2-2; 8 bases line up with TRBD2. CDR3 length: 14 residues. From germline, CDR1 is MDHEN and CDR2 SYDVKM. Trimming at V came to 6 bases and at J to 0 bases, leaving 0 bases not matched to a gene. CDR3 DNA sequence: TGTGCCAGCAGGACTAGCGCGAACACCGGGGAGCTGTTTTTT. Amino acids: CASRTSANTGELFF.

V and J are TRBV20-1 and TRBJ2-5, with D uncertain. The end of the DNA fits TRBJ2-1 better, so the J call may be wrong. The CDR3 loop spans 10 amino acids. Per germline, CDR1 DFQATT and CDR2 SNEGSKA (reference sequence). In nucleotides, the CDR3 is TGCAGTGCTCCGAGCGAGACCCAGTTCTTC. It specifies CSAPSETQFF.

This clonotype was recorded a few times. The chain employs TRBV20-1 and TRBJ1-2, with D possibly TRBD1 on 5 matching bases. Trimming pared 3 bases from V and 0 bases from J, leaving 8 bases between. The CDR3 is 13 residues long. CDR1 and CDR2 (germline): DFQATT, SNEGSKA (reference sequence). The CDR3 DNA reads TGCAGTGCTAGTCCAGGGACTAACTATGGCTACACCTTC. Amino acid sequence: CSASPGTNYGYTF.

The gene calls are TRBV7-8 and TRBJ2-3; 12 bases are a match to TRBD2. V shed 4 bases, J shed 6 bases, and the junction held 11 bases outside the gene matches. CDR3 length: 17 residues. Per the germline V gene, CDR1 is SGHVS and CDR2 is FQNEAQ. CDR3 nucleotides: TGTGCCAGCAGCTCTTACTCGGCTAGCGGGGGGGCGGATACGCAGTATTTT. Translating gives CASSSYSASGGADTQYF.

The genes are TRBV30 and TRBJ1-5, with 7 bases identical to TRBD1. V lost 2 bases to trimming and J lost 8 bases; unmatched junction nucleotides: 12. The CDR3 is 15 residues long. Germline V gene lookup returns CDR1 GTSNPN and CDR2 SVGIG (reference sequence). The CDR3 DNA reads as TGTGCCTGGAGTTTATTTTCGGCAGGGGGAGAGCCCCAGCATTTT. It is translated as CAWSLFSAGGEPQHF.

The CDR3 DNA follows: TGCAGTGCCCCCCAGAGTTTGGGCTATGGCTACACCTTC. This translates into CSAPQSLGYGYTF. The chain combines TRBV20-1 with TRBJ1-2; D remains ambiguous. The CDR3 consists of 13 residues. Germline values: CDR1 DFQATT, CDR2 SNEGSKA (reference sequence). The germline V and J ends were trimmed by 6 bases and 4 bases, with 15 bases remaining between them.

In nucleotides, the CDR3 is TGTGCCAGCAGCCCCCACAGGGGCCCTAATGAAAAACTGTTTTTT. Its protein is CASSPHRGPNEKLFF. The chain carries TRBV9 and TRBJ1-4; 7 bases are shared with TRBD1. V shed 4 bases and J 3 bases; nucleotides not matched to a gene: 6. This CDR3 region has 15 residues. The germline V gene has CDR1 SGDLS and CDR2 YYNGEE.

The chain carries TRBV2 and TRBJ2-1, with TRBD2 matching over 14 bases. J gave up 13 bases and V 7 bases, and 12 bases lay outside the gene matches. Looked up from germline, CDR1 is SNHLY and CDR2 is FYNNEI. The CDR3 extends over 15 amino acids. The CDR3 region is CASTGTSGSSNIQFF. CDR3 bases: TGTGCCAGCACCGGGACTAGCGGGAGCTCTAACATCCAGTTCTTC. The entire variable domain, with the rest obtained from reference TRBV2 and TRBJ2-1, is as follows: EPEVTQTPSHQVTQMGQEVILRCVPISNHLYFYWYRQILGQKVEFLVSFYNNEISEKSEIFDDQFSVERPDGSNFTLKIRSTKLEDSAMYFCASTGTSGSSNIQFFGPGTRLTVL.

This clonotype was counted many times. The chain carries TRBV10-3 and TRBJ1-2; D gene uncertain. Per the germline V gene, CDR1 is ENHRY and CDR2 is SYGVKD. The CDR3 has 13 residues. With 4 bases removed from V and 8 bases from J, the gap between germline ends came to 14 bases. CDR3 protein: CAISASLSKGYTF. In DNA, the CDR3 is TGTGCCATCAGTGCTTCCCTTTCTAAGGGCTACACCTTC.